The rows below give T cell receptor beta chains drawn from one sample of a study of CD8 T cells in Susac syndrome. MiXCR was run by TCRdb on the immunoSEQ multiplex PCR reads, yielding one entry per CDR3 protein. Here the sample spans 95,000 or so distinct CDR3 sequences, over 85% being singletons. Sequenced material: CD8+ T cells from PBMCs. All receptors come from a human donor in good health. Both conserved end residues are part of each CDR3. The D gene is left open where the match is weak. For some rows the clone size is stated as once, few or many, or as a class when expanded; others skip it.

>.|TRBJ1-2|.|TRBV11-2
TGTGCCAGCAGCCCCCGGGGGACGTCGAACTATGGCTACACCTTC
CASSPRGTSNYGYTF
>.|TRBJ1-2|TRBD1|TRBV13
TGTGCCAGCAGCACCGGACAGGTTTACTATGGCTACACCTTC
CASSTGQVYYGYTF
>.|TRBJ1-1|TRBD1|TRBV3-1
TGTGCCAGCAGCCCCGGGACAGGGCGTGGGAGCACTGAAGCTTTCTTT
CASSPGTGRGSTEAFF
>.|TRBJ2-3|.|TRBV7-9
TGTGCCAGTTCCCTTTTGGGCACAGATACGCAGTATTTT
CASSLLGTDTQYF
>.|TRBJ1-6|.|TRBV5-1
TGCGCCAGCAGCGGGGGGACACAACTCCACTTT
CASSGGTQLHF
>.|TRBJ2-7|TRBD1|TRBV2
TGTGCCAGCAGTGGGGGGACAGGGGGTTCCTACGAGCAGTACTTC
CASSGGTGGSYEQYF
>.|TRBJ2-2|.|TRBV29-1
TGCAGCGTTGCAGGAACCGGGGAGCTGTTTTTT
CSVAGTGELFF
>.|TRBJ1-2|TRBD1|TRBV12-3/TRBV12-4
TGTGCCAGCAGTTTAGGGGACAGCTTTTATGGCTACACCTTC
CASSLGDSFYGYTF
>.|TRBJ2-2|.|TRBV12-3/TRBV12-4
TGTGCCAGCAGTTCCCGGTGGGACGGGGAGCTGTTTTTT
CASSSRWDGELFF
>.|TRBJ2-7|TRBD1|TRBV29-1
TGCAGCGTTGAAGGGGTCGGGACAGGGTCCGAGCAGTACTTC
CSVEGVGTGSEQYF
>few|TRBJ2-2|.|TRBV7-2
TGTGCCAGCAGCTTAACCGGGACAACCCTCACCGGGGAGCTGTTTTTT
CASSLTGTTLTGELFF
>.|TRBJ2-7|TRBD2|TRBV27
TGTGCCAGCATGCCCCCTCACCTAGCGGGGGGCCGATACGAGCAGTACTTC
CASMPPHLAGGRYEQYF
>once|TRBJ2-7|.|TRBV12-3/TRBV12-4
TGTGCCAGCAGTTTAAGCTACTACGAGCAGTACTTC
CASSLSYYEQYF
>.|TRBJ2-5|TRBD2|TRBV19
TGTGCCAGTAGTACCACAGGACTAGCGGGAGAGACCCAGTACTTC
CASSTTGLAGETQYF
>.|TRBJ1-5|.|TRBV19
TGTGCCAGTAGTATACAGGTCAATCAGCCCCAGCATTTT
CASSIQVNQPQHF
>.|TRBJ2-1|TRBD1|TRBV27
TGTGCCAGCAGTTTGGGACAGTCGTTAGAGCAGTTCTTC
CASSLGQSLEQFF
>.|TRBJ1-3|TRBD1|TRBV3-1
TGTGCCAGCAGCCAAGCTACGGGACAGTTCGCAAACACCATATATTTT
CASSQATGQFANTIYF
>.|TRBJ2-2|.|TRBV19
TGTGCCAGTAGTTCTTACATAGCCGGGGAGCTGTTTTTT
CASSSYIAGELFF
>.|TRBJ2-7|TRBD2|TRBV7-3
TGTGCCAGCAGCGCGGGTGCGGGGGGACTCTACGAGCAGTACTTC
CASSAGAGGLYEQYF
>few|TRBJ2-7|.|TRBV3-1
TGTGCCAGCAGCCCCAGCGTGGGGCTCTACGAGCAGTACTTC
CASSPSVGLYEQYF
>once|TRBJ2-5|TRBD1|TRBV9
TGTGCCAGCAGCGTACAGGGGGCTATCCAAGAGACCCAGTACTTC
CASSVQGAIQETQYF
>.|TRBJ2-7|.|TRBV5-6
TGTGCCAGCAGCGGCAGAAGTACCTACGAGCAGTACTTC
CASSGRSTYEQYF
>few|TRBJ1-1|.|TRBV13
TGTGCCAGCAGCCCCCCCAGGGGGAACACTGAAGCTTTCTTT
CASSPPRGNTEAFF
>.|TRBJ2-7|.|TRBV9
TGTGCCAGCAGCGTAGACGACAGTATCTCCTACGAGCAGTACTTC
CASSVDDSISYEQYF
>.|TRBJ2-3|.|TRBV5-6
TGTGCCAGCAGCGCGCCCGGACACTTAGATACGCAGTATTTT
CASSAPGHLDTQYF
>.|TRBJ2-7|.|TRBV7-2
TGTGCCAGCAGTTACGGGGAAAGCGAGCAGTACTTC
CASSYGESEQYF
>.|TRBJ2-3|TRBD2|TRBV6-5
TGTGCCAGCAGTTCTAGCGGGTTACGCACAGATACGCAGTATTTT
CASSSSGLRTDTQYF
>.|TRBJ2-7|TRBD2|TRBV18
TGTGCCAGCTCCGAGCGGGGCGGGCCATCCTACGAGCAGTACTTC
CASSERGGPSYEQYF
>.|TRBJ2-7|.|TRBV7-2
TGTGCCAGCAGCTTAGGGCGAGACCAATACGAGCAGTACTTC
CASSLGRDQYEQYF
>.|TRBJ2-3|TRBD2|TRBV7-6
TGTGCCAGCAGCTTAAGGACTAGCGGGGGGTCCCGAGATACGCAGTATTTT
CASSLRTSGGSRDTQYF
>.|TRBJ2-3|.|TRBV5-6
TGTGCCAGCAGCTTGGATGAGGCAGATACGCAGTATTTT
CASSLDEADTQYF
>.|TRBJ2-1|TRBD1|TRBV12-3/TRBV12-4
TGTGCCAGCAGTAGGACAGGGTGGAATGAGCAGTTCTTC
CASSRTGWNEQFF
>.|TRBJ1-1|.|TRBV18
TGTGCCAGCTCATCCCCTTACCAGTGGAACACTGAAGCTTTCTTT
CASSSPYQWNTEAFF
>.|TRBJ2-5|TRBD2|TRBV7-2
TGTGCCAGCACCCCCGGCGGGGGGCATGGGGAGACCCAGTACTTC
CASTPGGGHGETQYF
>.|TRBJ2-3|.|TRBV20-1
TGCAGTGCTAGACCTGGGACCGCAGATACGCAGTATTTT
CSARPGTADTQYF
>.|TRBJ2-1|.|TRBV2
TGTGCCAGCAGTGAAGCGCGGGCAGGGAGGTACAATGAGCAGTTCTTC
CASSEARAGRYNEQFF
>.|TRBJ2-7|.|TRBV5-6
TGTGCCAGCAGCAGACTTATAGGAGGGCCCCTTCCCCCCTACGAGCAGTACTTC
CASSRLIGGPLPPYEQYF
>.|TRBJ2-7|TRBD1|TRBV6-5
TGTGCCAGCAGTTACTCGACGACAGGGACCTACGAGCAGTACTTC
CASSYSTTGTYEQYF
>.|TRBJ1-6|TRBD1|TRBV5-1
TGCGCCAGCAGCATAACAGGGGTAGAATCACCCCTCCACTTT
CASSITGVESPLHF
>.|TRBJ1-2|.|TRBV6-1
TGTGCCAGCAGTCTCCTGACAGGCACAGCTAACTATGGCTACACCTTC
CASSLLTGTANYGYTF
>.|TRBJ2-7|TRBD1|TRBV4-1
TGCGCCAGCAGCCAAGAGGTTGGGACAGGATCCTACGAGCAGTACTTC
CASSQEVGTGSYEQYF
>.|TRBJ2-3|TRBD2|TRBV7-2
TGTGCCAGCAGCTGGACTAGCGGGGCCCTAGATACGCAGTATTTT
CASSWTSGALDTQYF
>.|TRBJ2-1|.|TRBV6-2/TRBV6-3
TGTGCCAGCAGTTACTCGTCACTGGCCTACAATGAGCAGTTCTTC
CASSYSSLAYNEQFF
>.|TRBJ2-7|.|TRBV6-1
TGTGCCAGCAGCGGGACGGTAATCGAGCAGTACTTC
CASSGTVIEQYF
>once|TRBJ2-3|TRBD2|TRBV6-1
TGTGCCAGCAGCGGGACTAGCGGGGGCGAGGGCACAGATACGCAGTATTTT
CASSGTSGGEGTDTQYF
>.|TRBJ2-7|TRBD1|TRBV7-9
TGTGCCAGCGACCGGGACAGCTACGAGCAGTACTTC
CASDRDSYEQYF
>.|TRBJ1-5|.|TRBV28
TGTGCCAGCAGTTTACCCGTCGGGAATCAGCCCCAGCATTTT
CASSLPVGNQPQHF
>.|TRBJ2-3|.|TRBV7-2
TGTGCCAGCAGCTTCCTCTTGACAGATACGCAGTATTTT
CASSFLLTDTQYF
>.|TRBJ1-5|TRBD1|TRBV12-3/TRBV12-4
TGTGCCAGCAGTTTAGGACAGGGTGCCCAGCATTTT
CASSLGQGAQHF
>.|TRBJ2-5|.|TRBV7-8
TGTGCCAGCAGCTTAGCGGGGGGCGTCCAAGAGACCCAGTACTTC
CASSLAGGVQETQYF
>.|TRBJ2-7|.|TRBV5-4
TGTGCCAGCAGCTTGGTAGGGGACGAGCAGTACTTC
CASSLVGDEQYF